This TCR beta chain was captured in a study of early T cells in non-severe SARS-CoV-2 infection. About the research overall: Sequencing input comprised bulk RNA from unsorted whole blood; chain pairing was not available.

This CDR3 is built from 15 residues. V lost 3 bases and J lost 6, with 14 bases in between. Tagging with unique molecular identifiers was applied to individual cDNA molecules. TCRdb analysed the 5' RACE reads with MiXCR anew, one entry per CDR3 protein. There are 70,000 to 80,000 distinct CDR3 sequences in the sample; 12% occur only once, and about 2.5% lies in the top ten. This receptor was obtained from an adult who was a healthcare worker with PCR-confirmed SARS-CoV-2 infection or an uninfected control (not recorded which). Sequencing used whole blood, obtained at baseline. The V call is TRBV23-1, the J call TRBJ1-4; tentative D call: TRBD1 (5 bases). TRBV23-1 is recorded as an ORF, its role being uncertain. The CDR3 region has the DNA TGCGCCAGCAGTCACTCTCGGGGACTGGATGAAAAACTGTTTTTT. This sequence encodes CASSHSRGLDEKLFF.